This T cell receptor beta chain was captured by sequencing in a study of shared clonotypes between healthy human individuals. TCRdb's table, derived via immunoSEQ multiplex PCR, lists solely in-frame clones and lacks some. The sample comprises about 490,000 clones, 81% of which are singletons, and about an eighth rests with the top ten. The V and J ends lost 1 base and 3 bases respectively, with 13 bases between them. Germline V gives CDR1 SGHNT, CDR2 YYREEE (reference sequence). The CDR3 loop spans 15 amino acids. This TCR was sampled from a middle-aged woman in good health. Some clones in this sample may be carry-over from other donors' samples. J is TRBJ1-2 and V is TRBV5-4; D possibly corresponds to TRBD1 (6 bases). Sequenced: PBMCs. CDR3 sequence reads: CASSLRFGGDYGYTF. DNA of the CDR3: TGTGCCAGCAGCTTGAGGTTCGGGGGCGACTATGGCTACACCTTC.